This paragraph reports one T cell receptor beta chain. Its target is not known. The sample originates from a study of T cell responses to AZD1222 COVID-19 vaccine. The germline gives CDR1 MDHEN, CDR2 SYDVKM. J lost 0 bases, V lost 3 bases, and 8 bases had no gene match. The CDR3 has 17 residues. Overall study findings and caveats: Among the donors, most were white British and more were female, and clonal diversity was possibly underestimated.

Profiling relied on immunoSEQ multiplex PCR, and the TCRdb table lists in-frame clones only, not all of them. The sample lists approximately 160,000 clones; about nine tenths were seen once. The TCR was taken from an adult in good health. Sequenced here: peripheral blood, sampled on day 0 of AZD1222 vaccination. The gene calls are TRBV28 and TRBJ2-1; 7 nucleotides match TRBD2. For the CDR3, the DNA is TGTGCCAGCAGTTTGATAGCGGGCCTGGGCTCCTACAATGAGCAGTTCTTC. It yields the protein CASSLIAGLGSYNEQFF.